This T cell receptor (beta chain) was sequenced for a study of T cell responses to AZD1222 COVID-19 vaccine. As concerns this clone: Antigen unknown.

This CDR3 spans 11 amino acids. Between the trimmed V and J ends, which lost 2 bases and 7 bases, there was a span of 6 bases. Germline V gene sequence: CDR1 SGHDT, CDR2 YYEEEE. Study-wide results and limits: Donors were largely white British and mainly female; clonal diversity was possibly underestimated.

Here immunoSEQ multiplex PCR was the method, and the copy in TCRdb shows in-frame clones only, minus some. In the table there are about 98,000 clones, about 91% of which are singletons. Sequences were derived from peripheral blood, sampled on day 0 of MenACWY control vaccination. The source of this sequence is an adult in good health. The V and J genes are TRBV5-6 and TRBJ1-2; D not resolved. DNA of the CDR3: TGTGCCAGCAGCTTTAGGGCTGGCTACACCTTC. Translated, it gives CASSFRAGYTF.